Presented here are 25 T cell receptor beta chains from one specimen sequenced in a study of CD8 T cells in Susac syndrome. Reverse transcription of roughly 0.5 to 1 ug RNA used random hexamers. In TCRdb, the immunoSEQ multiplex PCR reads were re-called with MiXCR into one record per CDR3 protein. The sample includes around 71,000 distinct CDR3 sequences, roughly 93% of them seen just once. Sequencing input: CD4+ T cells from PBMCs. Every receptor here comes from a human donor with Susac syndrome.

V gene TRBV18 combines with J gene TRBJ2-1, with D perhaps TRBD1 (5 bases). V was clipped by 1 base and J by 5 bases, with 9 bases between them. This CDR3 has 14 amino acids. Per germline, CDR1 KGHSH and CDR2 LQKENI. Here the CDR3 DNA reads TGTGCCAGCTCACCACAACAGGCCAACAATGAGCAGTTCTTC. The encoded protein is CASSPQQANNEQFF.

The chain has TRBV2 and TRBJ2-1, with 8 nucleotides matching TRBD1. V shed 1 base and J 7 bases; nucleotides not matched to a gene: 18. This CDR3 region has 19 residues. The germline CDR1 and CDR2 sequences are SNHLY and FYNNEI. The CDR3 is CASSEGRGWPDRVTNEQFF. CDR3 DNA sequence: TGTGCCAGCAGTGAAGGGAGGGGGTGGCCGGACAGGGTCACAAATGAGCAGTTCTTC.

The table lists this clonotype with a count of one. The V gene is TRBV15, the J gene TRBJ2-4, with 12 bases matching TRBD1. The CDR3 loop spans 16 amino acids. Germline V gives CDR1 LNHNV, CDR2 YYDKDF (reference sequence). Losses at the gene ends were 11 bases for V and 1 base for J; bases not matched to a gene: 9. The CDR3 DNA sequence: TGTGCCTCGGGACAGGGGGCAACTCGGGCCAAAAACATTCAGTACTTC. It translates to CASGQGATRAKNIQYF. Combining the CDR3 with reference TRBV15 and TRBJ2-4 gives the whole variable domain DAMVIQNPRYQVTQFGKPVTLSCSQTLNHNVMYWYQQKSSQAPKLLFHYYDKDFNNEADTPDNFQSRRPNTSFCFLDIRSPGLGDTAMYLCASGQGATRAKNIQYFGAGTRLSVL.

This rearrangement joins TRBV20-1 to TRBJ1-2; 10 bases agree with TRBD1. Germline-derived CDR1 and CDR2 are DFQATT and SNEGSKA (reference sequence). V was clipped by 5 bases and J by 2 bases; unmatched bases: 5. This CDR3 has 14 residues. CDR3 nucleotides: TGCAGTGCTCAGAGGACAGGGGGGAACTATGGCTACACCTTC. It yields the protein CSAQRTGGNYGYTF.

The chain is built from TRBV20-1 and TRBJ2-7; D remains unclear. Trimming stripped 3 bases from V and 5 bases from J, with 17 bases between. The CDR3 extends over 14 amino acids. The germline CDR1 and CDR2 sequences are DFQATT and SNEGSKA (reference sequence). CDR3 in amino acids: CSARLPTPPHEQYF. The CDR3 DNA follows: TGCAGTGCTAGGTTGCCAACCCCCCCCCACGAGCAGTACTTC.

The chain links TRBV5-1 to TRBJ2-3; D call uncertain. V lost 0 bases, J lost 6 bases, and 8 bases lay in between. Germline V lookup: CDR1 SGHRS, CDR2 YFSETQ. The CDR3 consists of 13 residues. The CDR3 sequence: CASSLAGWDTQYF. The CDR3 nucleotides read TGCGCCAGCAGCTTGGCCGGCTGGGATACGCAGTATTTT.

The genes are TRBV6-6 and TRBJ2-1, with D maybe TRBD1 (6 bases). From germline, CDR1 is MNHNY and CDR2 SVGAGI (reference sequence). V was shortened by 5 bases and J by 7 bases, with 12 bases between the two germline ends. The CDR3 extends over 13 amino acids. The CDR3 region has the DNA TGTGCCAGCAGTGTACAGGGTGGTAATGAGCAGTTCTTC. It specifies CASSVQGGNEQFF.

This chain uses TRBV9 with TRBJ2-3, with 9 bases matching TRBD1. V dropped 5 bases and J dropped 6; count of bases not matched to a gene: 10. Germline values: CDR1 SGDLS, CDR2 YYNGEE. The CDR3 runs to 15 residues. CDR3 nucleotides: TGTGCCAGCAGTGATACAGGGGGCATATGGGATACGCAGTATTTT. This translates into CASSDTGGIWDTQYF.

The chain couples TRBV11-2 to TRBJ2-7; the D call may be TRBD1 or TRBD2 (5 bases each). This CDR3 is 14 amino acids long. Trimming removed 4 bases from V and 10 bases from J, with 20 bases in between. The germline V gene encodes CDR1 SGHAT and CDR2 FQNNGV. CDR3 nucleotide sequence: TGTGCCAGCAGCTCCACGAGGGGTGTTGCCCGCCAGTACTTC. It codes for CASSSTRGVARQYF.

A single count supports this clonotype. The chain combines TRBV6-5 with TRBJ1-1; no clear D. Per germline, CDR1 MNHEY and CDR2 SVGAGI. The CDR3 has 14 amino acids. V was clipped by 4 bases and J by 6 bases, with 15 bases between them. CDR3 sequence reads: CASSSRKSSSEAFF. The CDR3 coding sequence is TGTGCCAGCAGTTCCCGTAAGAGTTCCTCTGAAGCTTTCTTT.

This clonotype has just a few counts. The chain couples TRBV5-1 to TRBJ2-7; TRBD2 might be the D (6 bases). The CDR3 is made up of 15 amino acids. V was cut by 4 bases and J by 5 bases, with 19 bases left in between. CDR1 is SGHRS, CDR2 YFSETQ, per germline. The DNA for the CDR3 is TGCGCCAGCAGCCCGATCGGCGGAGGGAGGCACGAGCAGTACTTC. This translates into CASSPIGGGRHEQYF.

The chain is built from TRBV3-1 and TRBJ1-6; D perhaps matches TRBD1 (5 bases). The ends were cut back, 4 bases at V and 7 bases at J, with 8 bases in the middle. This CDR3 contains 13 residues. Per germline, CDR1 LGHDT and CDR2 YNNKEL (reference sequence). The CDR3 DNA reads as TGTGCCAGCAGCCGGGACTGGAATTCACCCCTCCACTTT. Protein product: CASSRDWNSPLHF.

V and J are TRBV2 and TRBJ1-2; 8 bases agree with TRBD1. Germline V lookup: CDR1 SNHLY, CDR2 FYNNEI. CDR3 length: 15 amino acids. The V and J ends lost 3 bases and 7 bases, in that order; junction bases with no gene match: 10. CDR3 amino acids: CASSEGSGQGGGYTF. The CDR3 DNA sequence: TGTGCCAGCAGTGAGGGGTCCGGACAGGGAGGTGGCTACACCTTC.

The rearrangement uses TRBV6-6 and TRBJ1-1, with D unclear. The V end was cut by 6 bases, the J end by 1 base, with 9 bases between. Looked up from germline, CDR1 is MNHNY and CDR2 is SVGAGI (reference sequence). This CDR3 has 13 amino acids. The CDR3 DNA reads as TGTGCCAGCAGCCGCATGGAGAACACTGAAGCTTTCTTT. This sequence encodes CASSRMENTEAFF.

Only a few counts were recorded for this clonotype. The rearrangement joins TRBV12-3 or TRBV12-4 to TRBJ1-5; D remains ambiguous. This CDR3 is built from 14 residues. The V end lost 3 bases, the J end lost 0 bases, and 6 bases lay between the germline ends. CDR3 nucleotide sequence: TGTGCCAGCAGTTTCAGCGGTAGCAATCAGCCCCAGCATTTT. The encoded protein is CASSFSGSNQPQHF.

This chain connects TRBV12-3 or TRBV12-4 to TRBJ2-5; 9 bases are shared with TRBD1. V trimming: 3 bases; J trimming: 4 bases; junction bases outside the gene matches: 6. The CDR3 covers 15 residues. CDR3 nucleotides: TGTGCCAGCAGTTTTAGGGGACAGGGTGGAGAGACCCAGTACTTC. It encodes CASSFRGQGGETQYF.

The CDR3 DNA reads TGTGCCAGCAGTTTCGTGATATTTTCGAACACGGATACGCAGTATTTT. Protein: CASSFVIFSNTDTQYF. This chain uses TRBV28 with TRBJ2-3; D is uncertain. Germline assignment: CDR1 MDHEN and CDR2 SYDVKM. The ends were cut back, 3 bases at V and 6 bases at J, with 19 bases in the middle. The CDR3 has 16 amino acids.

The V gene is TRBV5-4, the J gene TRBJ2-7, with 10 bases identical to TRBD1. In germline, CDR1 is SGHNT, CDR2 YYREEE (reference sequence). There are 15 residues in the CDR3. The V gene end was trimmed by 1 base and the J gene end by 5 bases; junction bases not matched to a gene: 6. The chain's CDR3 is CASSLISGQGDEQYF. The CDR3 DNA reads TGTGCCAGCAGCTTGATTTCAGGACAGGGGGACGAGCAGTACTTC.

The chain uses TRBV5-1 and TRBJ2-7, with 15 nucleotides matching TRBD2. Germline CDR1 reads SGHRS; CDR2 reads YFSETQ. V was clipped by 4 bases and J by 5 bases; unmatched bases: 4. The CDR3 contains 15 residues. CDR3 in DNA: TGCGCCAGCAGCGCCCGGACTAGCGGGGGGGACGAGCAGTACTTC. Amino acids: CASSARTSGGDEQYF.

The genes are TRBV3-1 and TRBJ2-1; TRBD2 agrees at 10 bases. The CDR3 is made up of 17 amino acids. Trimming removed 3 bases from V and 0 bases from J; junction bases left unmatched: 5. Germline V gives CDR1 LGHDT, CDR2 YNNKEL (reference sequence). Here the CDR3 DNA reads TGTGCCAGCAGCCACTGGCTAGCGGGGGTCTCCTACAATGAGCAGTTCTTC. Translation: CASSHWLAGVSYNEQFF.

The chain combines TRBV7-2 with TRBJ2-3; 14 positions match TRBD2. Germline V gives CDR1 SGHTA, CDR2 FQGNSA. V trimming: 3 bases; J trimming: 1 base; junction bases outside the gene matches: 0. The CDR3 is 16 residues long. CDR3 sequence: CASSLGLAGGTDTQYF. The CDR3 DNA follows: TGTGCCAGCAGCTTGGGACTAGCGGGGGGCACAGATACGCAGTATTTT.

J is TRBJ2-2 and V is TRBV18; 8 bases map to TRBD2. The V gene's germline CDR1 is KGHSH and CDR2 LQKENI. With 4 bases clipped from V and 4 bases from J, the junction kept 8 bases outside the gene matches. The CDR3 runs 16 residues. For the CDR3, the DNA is TGTGCCAGCTCACTGGGCACTAGCGGCCCCACCGGGGAGCTGTTTTTT. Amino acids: CASSLGTSGPTGELFF.

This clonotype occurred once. For the CDR3, the DNA is TGCGCCAGCAGCTTGGACCCGGCGCGCAATCAGCCCCAGCATTTT. This encodes CASSLDPARNQPQHF. V usage is TRBV5-1 and J usage is TRBJ1-5; no clear D. CDR1 is SGHRS and CDR2 is YFSETQ in the germline V gene. The CDR3 spans 15 residues. The V end lost 0 bases, the J end lost 2 bases, and 9 bases lay between the germline ends.

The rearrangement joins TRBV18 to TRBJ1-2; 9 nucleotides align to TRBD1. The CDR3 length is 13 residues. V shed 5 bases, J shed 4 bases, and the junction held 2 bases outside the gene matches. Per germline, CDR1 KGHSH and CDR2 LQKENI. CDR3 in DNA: TGTGCCAGCTCATCGGGACAGGGCTATGGCTACACCTTC. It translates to CASSSGQGYGYTF.

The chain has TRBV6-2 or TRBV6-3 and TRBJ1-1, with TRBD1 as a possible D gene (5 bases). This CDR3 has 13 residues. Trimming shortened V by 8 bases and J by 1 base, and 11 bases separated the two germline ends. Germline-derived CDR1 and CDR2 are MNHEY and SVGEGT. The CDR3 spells CASEGQGNTEAFF. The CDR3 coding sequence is TGTGCCAGCGAGGGCCAGGGGAACACTGAAGCTTTCTTT.